Sequencing of this T cell receptor beta chain was carried out in a study of cytomegalovirus exposure and HLA in healthy donors. Study summary: Of the donors genotyped, a few hundred in all, about 82% fell in the Caucasian-associated ancestry cluster.

Use of 60 Vbeta and 13 Jbeta primers characterized the PCR. Clones were sequenced by immunoSEQ multiplex PCR, and TCRdb holds only the in-frame ones, with some missing. The sample has about 170,000 clones, about 85% seen once. In regard to this clone: Antigen unknown.

Whole-study results and caveats: There were under 200 TCR beta chains listed as cytomegalovirus-associated.

Healthy bone marrow donors formed the donor group. At collection, donors were nominally healthy, but unrecorded immune exposures were probable. The CDR3 spans 14 residues. Germline CDR1 is GTSNPN and CDR2 is SVGIG (reference sequence). V shed 1 base and J 4 bases; nucleotides not matched to a gene: 4. Sequencing was carried out using PBMCs. The chain uses TRBV30 and TRBJ2-7; TRBD1 aligns across 10 bases. This clonotype was sampled from a man between 18 and 35 years old in good health and CMV-seropositive. CDR3 amino acids: CAWSGWDRGYEQYF. Written as DNA, the CDR3 is TGTGCCTGGAGTGGGTGGGACAGGGGTTACGAGCAGTACTTC.